This paragraph reports one T cell receptor (beta chain). This sample is part of a study of blood T cell repertoires in COVID-19. Study overall: Sites across the United States, Italy and Spain contributed samples from acute and convalescent COVID-19.

This study enrolled people aged roughly 18 to 90 from about 26 US geographic areas. Grouping used clinical history reported by participants in a survey and questionnaire. Methods used by the authors: Amplification of reference gene primers was used by the study to estimate nucleated cell counts. Assay: immunoSEQ multiplex PCR; the TCRdb copy retains only in-frame clones and omits some. V, J and clone size derive from that table, while D and trimming were established from the DNA sequence. Of 130,000 to 150,000 clones in the sample, around 81% were seen once. This receptor was obtained from a woman aged 40 to 50 who had recovered from COVID-19. Sequencing was carried out using PBMCs or T cells enriched from blood (not recorded which).

In DNA, the CDR3 is TGTGCCAGCAGTGAATTAGAACGCCGGAGGAACACTGAAGCTTTCTTT. Translating it yields CASSELERRRNTEAFF. This chain uses TRBV6-1 with TRBJ1-1, with D unresolved. The CDR3 contains 16 residues. Trimming shortened V by 2 bases and J by 1 base, and 14 bases separated the two germline ends. CDR1 and CDR2 from the germline V gene are MNHNS and SASEGT.